This TCR beta chain was sequenced for a study of blood T cell repertoires in COVID-19. Study-wide context: From T cells, B-cell-depleted T cells, or PBMCs came the material, which was cDNA or gDNA.

Clones were sequenced by immunoSEQ multiplex PCR, and TCRdb holds only the in-frame ones, with some missing. This table has some 120,000 clones, over 70% appearing once. Sequenced sample: peripheral blood. This receptor was obtained from an elderly man with active or convalescent COVID-19.

The CDR3 DNA follows: TGTGCCAGCAGCCTAGTCCCAGATACGCAGTATTTT. This codes for CASSLVPDTQYF. This chain connects TRBV12-3 or TRBV12-4 to TRBJ2-3; D ambiguous. With 6 bases removed from V and 4 bases from J, the gap between germline ends came to 8 bases. This CDR3 contains 12 residues.